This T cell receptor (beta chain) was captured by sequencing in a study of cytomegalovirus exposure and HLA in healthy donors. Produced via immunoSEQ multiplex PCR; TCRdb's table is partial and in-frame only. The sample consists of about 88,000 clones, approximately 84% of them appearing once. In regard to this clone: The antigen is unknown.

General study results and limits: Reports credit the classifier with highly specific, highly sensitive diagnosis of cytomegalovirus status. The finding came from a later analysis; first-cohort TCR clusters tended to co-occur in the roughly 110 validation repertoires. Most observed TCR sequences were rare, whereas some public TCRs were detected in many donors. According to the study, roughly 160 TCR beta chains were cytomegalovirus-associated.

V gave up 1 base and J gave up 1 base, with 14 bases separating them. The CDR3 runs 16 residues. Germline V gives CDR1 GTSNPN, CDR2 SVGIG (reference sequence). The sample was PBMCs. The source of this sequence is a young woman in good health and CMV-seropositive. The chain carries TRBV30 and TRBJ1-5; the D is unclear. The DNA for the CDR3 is TGTGCCTGGAGTGCCCGCGGAGAATTGAGCAATCAGCCCCAGCATTTT. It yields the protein CAWSARGELSNQPQHF.